These T cell receptor beta chains were read from a single sample in a study of blood T cell repertoires in COVID-19. The data were produced by immunoSEQ multiplex PCR, yet TCRdb's version contains in-frame clones alone and is incomplete. This table has around 300,000 clones, roughly 92% appearing once. The specimen sequenced was peripheral blood. These receptor sequences come from a woman aged 25 to 39 with COVID-19, enrolled during active disease. The CDR3 runs from the conserved cysteine through the conserved F or W. D genes are given only for firm matches. Size tells how often a clone was seen (once, few, many) or the class of an expanded clone, and some rows leave it out.

J gene | D gene | V gene | clone size | CDR3 DNA | CDR3 protein
TRBJ1-2 | - | TRBV11-3 | - | TGTGCCAGCAGCTATACGGGAGCTCCTAATTATGGCTACACCTTC | CASSYTGAPNYGYTF
TRBJ1-2 | TRBD1 | TRBV27 | - | TGTGCCAGCAGTTCAGACAGGGTGGGGAGTGGCTACACCTTC | CASSSDRVGSGYTF
TRBJ1-5 | - | TRBV7-8 | - | TGTGCCAGCAGCTTAGCGCTGGCAGGGATTCCTCAGCCCCAGCATTTT | CASSLALAGIPQPQHF
TRBJ1-2 | - | TRBV29-1 | - | TGCAGCGTTGACAGGGGAAGAGCTAACTATGGCTACACCTTC | CSVDRGRANYGYTF
TRBJ2-1 | TRBD2 | TRBV27 | - | TGTGCCAGCAGTAATGTAGCGGGAGGGTACAATGAGCAGTTCTTC | CASSNVAGGYNEQFF
TRBJ2-7 | - | TRBV27 | - | TGTGCCAGCAGCTCCCTGACGGGTCTGTACGAGCAGTACTTC | CASSSLTGLYEQYF
TRBJ1-4 | - | TRBV3-1/TRBV3-2 | once | TGTGCCAGCAGCCAAGCTAGGGGTCGGGAAAAACTGTTTTTT | CASSQARGREKLFF
TRBJ1-2 | - | TRBV2 | - | TGTGCCAGCAGTTCCCCGCAGAGGGACTATGGCTACACCTTC | CASSSPQRDYGYTF
TRBJ1-4 | - | TRBV5-8 | - | TGTGCCAGCAGCTTGAGGCGGCTTGCAACTAATGAAAAACTGTTTTTT | CASSLRRLATNEKLFF
TRBJ2-7 | TRBD1 | TRBV28 | - | TGTGCCAGCAGTTTTATCAACAGGGGTTCCGAGCAGTACTTC | CASSFINRGSEQYF
TRBJ2-1 | TRBD2 | TRBV7-3 | - | TGTGCCAGCAGCTTAAGCGGGAGGGCCGTTGATGAGCAGTTCTTC | CASSLSGRAVDEQFF
TRBJ2-3 | TRBD1 | TRBV13 | - | TGTGCCAGCAGCCCAAGGGACAGCTCCTCCGGTAGCACAGATACGCAGTATTTT | CASSPRDSSSGSTDTQYF
TRBJ1-6 | - | TRBV3-1/TRBV3-2 | - | TGTGCCAGCAGCCAATGGACAGCTGCCTATAATTCACCCCTCCACTTT | CASSQWTAAYNSPLHF
TRBJ2-1 | TRBD2 | TRBV19 | once | TGTGCCAGTAGTTCCCGGAGGACCCTGGGACTAGCGGGAGAGTCGTTAAGCTACAATGAGCAGTTCTTC | CASSSRRTLGLAGESLSYNEQFF
TRBJ1-5 | - | TRBV19 | - | TGTGCCAGTAGTATAGGCCGGGAGGGGGGTCTGAGCAATCAGCCCCAGCATTTT | CASSIGREGGLSNQPQHF
TRBJ2-3 | - | TRBV10-1 | - | TGCGCCAGCAGTGAGTCAGGGGCTAGCGGCACAGATACGCAGTATTTT | CASSESGASGTDTQYF
TRBJ1-1 | TRBD1 | TRBV7-9 | - | TGTGCCAGCAGCCCGGACAGGCCATACACTGAAGCTTTCTTT | CASSPDRPYTEAFF
TRBJ2-7 | TRBD1 | TRBV13 | - | TGTGCCAGCAGCCCCCGAGACAGGGACCCCTACGAGCAGTACTTC | CASSPRDRDPYEQYF
TRBJ2-7 | TRBD2 | TRBV15 | - | TGTGCCACCAGCAGAGATCTAACGGGAGGGCCCTCGGGAGAGCAGTACTTC | CATSRDLTGGPSGEQYF
TRBJ2-5 | TRBD1 | TRBV29-1 | - | TGCAGCGTTGATGCGGGGACAGGGGGCATGGAGACCCAGTACTTC | CSVDAGTGGMETQYF
TRBJ1-5 | TRBD1 | TRBV27 | - | TGTGCCAGCAGTTTAATGTTCAGGGGGCTTGGTCAGCCCCAGCATTTT | CASSLMFRGLGQPQHF
TRBJ1-1 | - | TRBV29-1 | - | TGCAGCGTTGAGTCAGGGGCCGTCTTTGAAGCTTTCTTT | CSVESGAVFEAFF
TRBJ2-3 | TRBD1 | TRBV5-1 | - | TGCGCCAGCAGCCTCAGGGGGTTCACAGATACGCAGTATTTT | CASSLRGFTDTQYF
TRBJ2-3 | - | TRBV1 | - | TGCACCAGCAGCCAAGGGACTAGCGGGACAACAGATACGCAGTATTTT | CTSSQGTSGTTDTQYF
TRBJ2-1 | TRBD1 | TRBV30 | - | TGTGCCTGGAGATACAGGGGGTCCTACAATGAGCAGTTCTTC | CAWRYRGSYNEQFF
TRBJ2-1 | TRBD1 | TRBV5-5 | - | TGTGCCAGCAGCTGGGACAGGTCTTCGAGCTCCTACAATGAGCAGTTCTTC | CASSWDRSSSSYNEQFF
TRBJ2-3 | - | TRBV7-9 | - | TGTGCCAGCAGCTCCCTCTCTGGGGAGGATACGCAGTATTTT | CASSSLSGEDTQYF
TRBJ2-7 | - | TRBV5-1 | - | TGCGCCAGCAGCTTGGGACAGGGAGGCATTGTAGGGCAGTACTTC | CASSLGQGGIVGQYF
TRBJ1-2 | - | TRBV5-6 | - | TGTGCCAGCAGCCTACGACATGCCTATGGCTACACCTTC | CASSLRHAYGYTF
TRBJ2-7 | - | TRBV27 | - | TGTGCCAGCAGCCGGCGGGCCCTCTACGAGCAGTACTTC | CASSRRALYEQYF
TRBJ2-5 | TRBD2 | TRBV30 | - | TGTGCCTCAACAACTAGCGGGAGGGTAGGGGAGACCCAGTACTTC | CASTTSGRVGETQYF
TRBJ2-7 | - | TRBV7-6 | - | TGTGCCAGCAGCTTAGCGGACTACGGGGACGAGCAGTACTTC | CASSLADYGDEQYF
TRBJ1-1 | - | TRBV7-2 | - | TGTGCCAGCAGCTCGCCCCGGGCGGGCACTGAAGCTTTCTTT | CASSSPRAGTEAFF
TRBJ2-5 | - | TRBV5-1 | - | TGCGCCAGCAGCTTGGACCGGGGTTGGGGACAAGAGACCCAGTACTTC | CASSLDRGWGQETQYF
TRBJ2-3 | TRBD1 | TRBV29-1 | - | TGCAGCGTTGAAGGGACAGGGCCGACAGATACGCAGTATTTT | CSVEGTGPTDTQYF
TRBJ2-5 | TRBD1 | TRBV5-1 | - | TGCGCCAGCAGCACTCCGACAGGGATCCAAGAGACCCAGTACTTC | CASSTPTGIQETQYF
TRBJ2-5 | - | TRBV10-1 | - | TGCGCCAGCAGTGATTGGGGAGGACTAAACGGGACCCAGTACTTC | CASSDWGGLNGTQYF
TRBJ1-1 | - | TRBV5-1 | - | TGCGCCAGCAGCCCGGTGGGCTTGATTACGGACACTGAAGCTTTCTTT | CASSPVGLITDTEAFF
TRBJ1-5 | TRBD1 | TRBV19 | - | TGTGCCAGTAGCCCGACAGGGAATCATCAGCCCCAGCATTTT | CASSPTGNHQPQHF
TRBJ1-5 | - | TRBV7-2 | - | TGTGCCAGCAGCCTCCTTGGGGGGGGCTTTCAGCCCCAGCATTTT | CASSLLGGGFQPQHF
TRBJ2-7 | TRBD2 | TRBV6-1 | - | TGTGCCAGCAGTGAGGTACTAGCGAGCTCCTACGAGCAGTACTTC | CASSEVLASSYEQYF
TRBJ1-2 | TRBD1 | TRBV28 | - | TGTGCCAGCAGCCGGACAGGGGAAGGGGCTAACTATGGCTACACCTTC | CASSRTGEGANYGYTF